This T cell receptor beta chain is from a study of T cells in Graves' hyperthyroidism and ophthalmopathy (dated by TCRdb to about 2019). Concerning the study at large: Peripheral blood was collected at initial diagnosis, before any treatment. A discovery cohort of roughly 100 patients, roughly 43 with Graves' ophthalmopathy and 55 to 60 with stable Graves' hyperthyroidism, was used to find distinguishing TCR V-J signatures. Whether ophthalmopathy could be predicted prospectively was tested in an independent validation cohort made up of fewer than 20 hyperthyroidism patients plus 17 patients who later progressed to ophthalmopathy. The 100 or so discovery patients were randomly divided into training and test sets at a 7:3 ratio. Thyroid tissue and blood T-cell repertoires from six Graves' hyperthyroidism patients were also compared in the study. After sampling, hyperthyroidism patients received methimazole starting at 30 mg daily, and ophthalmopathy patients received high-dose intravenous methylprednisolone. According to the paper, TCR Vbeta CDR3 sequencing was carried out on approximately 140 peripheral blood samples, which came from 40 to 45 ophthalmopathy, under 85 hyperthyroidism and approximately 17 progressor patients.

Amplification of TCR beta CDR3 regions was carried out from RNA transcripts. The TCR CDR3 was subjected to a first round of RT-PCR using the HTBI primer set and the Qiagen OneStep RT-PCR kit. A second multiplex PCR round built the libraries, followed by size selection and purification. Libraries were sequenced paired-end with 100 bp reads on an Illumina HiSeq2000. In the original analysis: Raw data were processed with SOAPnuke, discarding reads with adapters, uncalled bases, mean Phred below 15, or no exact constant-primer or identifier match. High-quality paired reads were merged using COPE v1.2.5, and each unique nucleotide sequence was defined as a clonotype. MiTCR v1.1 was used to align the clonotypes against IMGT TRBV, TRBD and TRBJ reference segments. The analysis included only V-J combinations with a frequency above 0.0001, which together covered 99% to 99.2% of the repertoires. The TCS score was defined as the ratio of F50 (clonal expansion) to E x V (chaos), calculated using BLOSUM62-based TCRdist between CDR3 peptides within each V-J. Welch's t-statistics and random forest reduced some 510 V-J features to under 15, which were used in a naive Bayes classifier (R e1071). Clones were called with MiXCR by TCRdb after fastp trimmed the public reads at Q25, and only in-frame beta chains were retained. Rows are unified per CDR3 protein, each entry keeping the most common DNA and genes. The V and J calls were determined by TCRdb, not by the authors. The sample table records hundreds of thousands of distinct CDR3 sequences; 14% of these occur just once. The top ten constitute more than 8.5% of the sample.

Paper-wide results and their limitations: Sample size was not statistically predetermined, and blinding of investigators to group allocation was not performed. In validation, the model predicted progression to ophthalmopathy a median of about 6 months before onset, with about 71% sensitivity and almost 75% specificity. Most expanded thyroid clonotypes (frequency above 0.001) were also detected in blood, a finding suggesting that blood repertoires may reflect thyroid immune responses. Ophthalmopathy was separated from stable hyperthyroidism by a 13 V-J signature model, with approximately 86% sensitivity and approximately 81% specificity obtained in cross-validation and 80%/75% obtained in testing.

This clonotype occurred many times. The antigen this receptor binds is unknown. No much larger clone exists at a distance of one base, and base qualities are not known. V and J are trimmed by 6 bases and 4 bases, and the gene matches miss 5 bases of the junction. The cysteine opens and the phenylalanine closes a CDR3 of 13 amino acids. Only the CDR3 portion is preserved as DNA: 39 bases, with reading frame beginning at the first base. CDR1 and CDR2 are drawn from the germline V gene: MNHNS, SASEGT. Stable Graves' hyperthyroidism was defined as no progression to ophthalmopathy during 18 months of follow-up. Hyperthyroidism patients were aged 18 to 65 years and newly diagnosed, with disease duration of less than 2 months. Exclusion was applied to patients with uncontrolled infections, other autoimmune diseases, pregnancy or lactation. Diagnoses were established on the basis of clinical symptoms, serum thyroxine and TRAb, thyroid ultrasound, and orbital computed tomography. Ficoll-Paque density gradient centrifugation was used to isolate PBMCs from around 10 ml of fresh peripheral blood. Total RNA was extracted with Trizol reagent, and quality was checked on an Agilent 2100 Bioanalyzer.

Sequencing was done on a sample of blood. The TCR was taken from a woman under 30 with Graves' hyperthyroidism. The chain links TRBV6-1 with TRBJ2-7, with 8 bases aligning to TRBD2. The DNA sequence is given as TGTGCCAGCAGGGTTAGCGGGACGTACGAGCAGTACTTC. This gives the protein CASRVSGTYEQYF.